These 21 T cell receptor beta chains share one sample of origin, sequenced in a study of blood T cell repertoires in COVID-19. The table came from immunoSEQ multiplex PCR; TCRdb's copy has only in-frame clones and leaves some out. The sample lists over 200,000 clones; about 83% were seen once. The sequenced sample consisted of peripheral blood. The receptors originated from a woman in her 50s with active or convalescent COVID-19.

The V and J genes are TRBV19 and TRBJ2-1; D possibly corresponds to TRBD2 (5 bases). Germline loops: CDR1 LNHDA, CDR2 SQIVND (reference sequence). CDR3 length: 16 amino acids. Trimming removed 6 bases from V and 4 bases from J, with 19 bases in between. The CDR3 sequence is CASSPRRERFYNEQFF. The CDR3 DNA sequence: TGTGCCAGTAGCCCCCGAAGGGAGCGATTTTACAATGAGCAGTTCTTC.

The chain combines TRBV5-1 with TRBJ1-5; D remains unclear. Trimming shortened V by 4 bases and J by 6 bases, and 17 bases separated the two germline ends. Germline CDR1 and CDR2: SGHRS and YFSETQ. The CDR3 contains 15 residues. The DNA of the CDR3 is TGCGCCAGCAGCGAAACATCACCGGGGATTCAGCCCCAGCATTTT. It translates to CASSETSPGIQPQHF.

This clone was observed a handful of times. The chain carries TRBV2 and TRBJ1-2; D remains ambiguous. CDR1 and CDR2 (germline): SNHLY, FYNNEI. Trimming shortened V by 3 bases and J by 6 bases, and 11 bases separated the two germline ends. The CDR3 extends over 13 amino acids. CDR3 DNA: TGTGCCAGCAGTGACGACACTTTGGATGGCTACACCTTC. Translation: CASSDDTLDGYTF.

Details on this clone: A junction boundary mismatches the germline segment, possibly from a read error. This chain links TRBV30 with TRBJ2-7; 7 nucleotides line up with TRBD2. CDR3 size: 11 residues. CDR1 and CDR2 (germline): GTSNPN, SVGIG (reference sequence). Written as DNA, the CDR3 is TGTGCCTGGAGCGCCCGGGGGGATCGTCACTTC. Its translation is CAWSARGDRHF.

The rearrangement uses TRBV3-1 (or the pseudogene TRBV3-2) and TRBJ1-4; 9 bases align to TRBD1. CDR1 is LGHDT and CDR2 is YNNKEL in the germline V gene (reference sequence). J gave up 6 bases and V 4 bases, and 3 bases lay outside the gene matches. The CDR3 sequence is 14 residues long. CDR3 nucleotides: TGTGCCAGCAGCCTACAGGGGGCAGATGAAAAACTGTTTTTT. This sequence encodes CASSLQGADEKLFF.

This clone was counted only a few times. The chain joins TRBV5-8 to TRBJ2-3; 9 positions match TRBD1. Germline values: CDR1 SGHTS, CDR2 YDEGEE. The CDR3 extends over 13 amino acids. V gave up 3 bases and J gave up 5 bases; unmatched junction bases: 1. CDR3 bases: TGTGCCAGCAGCTGGGACAGGGAAGATACGCAGTATTTT. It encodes CASSWDREDTQYF.

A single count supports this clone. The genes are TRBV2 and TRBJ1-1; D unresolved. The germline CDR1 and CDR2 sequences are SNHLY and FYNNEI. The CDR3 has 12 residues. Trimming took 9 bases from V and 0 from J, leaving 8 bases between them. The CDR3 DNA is TGTGCCAGTAAGAGATTGAACACTGAAGCTTTCTTT. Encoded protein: CASKRLNTEAFF.

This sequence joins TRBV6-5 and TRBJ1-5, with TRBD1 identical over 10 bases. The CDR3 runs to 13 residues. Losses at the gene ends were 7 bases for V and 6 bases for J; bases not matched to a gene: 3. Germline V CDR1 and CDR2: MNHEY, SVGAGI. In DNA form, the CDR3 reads TGTGCCAGCATGAGGACAGGGGGTCAGCCCCAGCATTTT. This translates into CASMRTGGQPQHF.

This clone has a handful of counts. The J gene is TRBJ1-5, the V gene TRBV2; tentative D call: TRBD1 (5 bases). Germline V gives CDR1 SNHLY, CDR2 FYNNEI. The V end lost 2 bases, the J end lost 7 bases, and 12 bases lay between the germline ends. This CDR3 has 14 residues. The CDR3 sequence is CASSETLGVQPQHF. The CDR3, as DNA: TGTGCCAGCAGTGAAACGTTAGGGGTGCAGCCCCAGCATTTT.

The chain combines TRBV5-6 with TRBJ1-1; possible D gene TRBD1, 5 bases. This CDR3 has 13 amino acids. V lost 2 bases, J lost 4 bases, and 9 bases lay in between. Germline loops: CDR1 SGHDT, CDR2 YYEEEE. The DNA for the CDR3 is TGTGCCAGCAGCTTCGGAGGGGCCACTGAAGCTTTCTTT. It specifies CASSFGGATEAFF.

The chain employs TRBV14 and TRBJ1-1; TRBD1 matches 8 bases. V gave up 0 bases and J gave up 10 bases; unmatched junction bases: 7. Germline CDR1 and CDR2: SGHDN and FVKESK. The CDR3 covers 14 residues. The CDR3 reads CASSQERTGWGAFF. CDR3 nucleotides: TGTGCCAGCAGCCAAGAACGGACAGGGTGGGGAGCTTTCTTT. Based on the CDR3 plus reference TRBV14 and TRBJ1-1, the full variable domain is EAGVTQFPSHSVIEKGQTVTLRCDPISGHDNLYWYRRVMGKEIKFLLHFVKESKQDESGMPNNRFLAERTGGTYSTLKVQPAELEDSGVYFCASSQERTGWGAFFGQGTRLTVV.

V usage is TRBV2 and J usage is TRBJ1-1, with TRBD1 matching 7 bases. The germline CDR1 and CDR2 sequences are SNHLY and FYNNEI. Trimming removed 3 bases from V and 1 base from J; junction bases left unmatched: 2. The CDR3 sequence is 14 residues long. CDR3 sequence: CASSENRGNTEAFF. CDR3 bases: TGTGCCAGCAGTGAGAACAGGGGGAACACTGAAGCTTTCTTT.

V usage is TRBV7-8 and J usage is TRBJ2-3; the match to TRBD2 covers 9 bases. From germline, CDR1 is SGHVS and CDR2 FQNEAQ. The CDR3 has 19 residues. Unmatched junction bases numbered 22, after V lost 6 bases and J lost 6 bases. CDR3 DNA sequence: TGTGCCAGCAGTACCCCGCGGAGCGGGGGGCGGGGGCTTCGTGATACGCAGTATTTT. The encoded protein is CASSTPRSGGRGLRDTQYF.

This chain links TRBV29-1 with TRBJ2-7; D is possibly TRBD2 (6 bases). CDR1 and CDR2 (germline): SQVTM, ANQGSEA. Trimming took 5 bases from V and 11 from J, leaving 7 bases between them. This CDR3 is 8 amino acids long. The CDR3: CSVPGEYF. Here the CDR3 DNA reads TGCAGCGTTCCGGGAGAGTACTTC.

The CDR3 region is CASKALGNQPQHF. CDR3 DNA: TGTGCCAGCAAAGCACTGGGCAATCAGCCCCAGCATTTT. This chain uses TRBV12-3 or TRBV12-4 with TRBJ1-5; D remains unclear. The length of the CDR3 is 13 residues. Trimming removed 7 bases from V and 2 bases from J, with 9 bases in between.

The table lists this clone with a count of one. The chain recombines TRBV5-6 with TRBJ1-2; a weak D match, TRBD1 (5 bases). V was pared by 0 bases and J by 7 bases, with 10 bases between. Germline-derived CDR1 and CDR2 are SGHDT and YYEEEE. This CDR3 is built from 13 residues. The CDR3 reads CASSLEGRRGYTF. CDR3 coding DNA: TGTGCCAGCAGCTTGGAGGGGCGTCGTGGCTACACCTTC.

CDR3 in amino acids: CASRSRADTQYF. CDR3 DNA sequence: TGTGCCAGCAGGTCCAGGGCAGATACGCAGTATTTT. The chain links TRBV6-5 to TRBJ2-3; D is possibly TRBD1 (5 bases). Trimming removed 6 bases from V and 4 bases from J, with 8 bases in between. Germline values: CDR1 MNHEY, CDR2 SVGAGI. The CDR3 loop spans 12 amino acids.

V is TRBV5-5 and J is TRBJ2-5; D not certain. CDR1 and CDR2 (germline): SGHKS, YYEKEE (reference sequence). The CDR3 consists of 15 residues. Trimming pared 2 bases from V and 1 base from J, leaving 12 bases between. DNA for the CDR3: TGTGCCAGCAGCTTAATGGGCCGAATCCAAGAGACCCAGTACTTC. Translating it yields CASSLMGRIQETQYF.

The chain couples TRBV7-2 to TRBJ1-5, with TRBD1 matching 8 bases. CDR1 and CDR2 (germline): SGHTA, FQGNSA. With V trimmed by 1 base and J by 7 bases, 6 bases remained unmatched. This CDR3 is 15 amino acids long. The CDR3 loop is CASSLEGQARQPQHF. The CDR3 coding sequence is TGTGCCAGCAGCTTAGAGGGACAGGCAAGACAGCCCCAGCATTTT.

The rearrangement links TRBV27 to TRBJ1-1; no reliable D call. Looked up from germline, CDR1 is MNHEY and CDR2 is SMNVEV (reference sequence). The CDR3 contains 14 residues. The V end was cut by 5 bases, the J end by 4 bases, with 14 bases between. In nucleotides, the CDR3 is TGTGCCAGCAGTGAGTGGGTTGGAGGCACTGAAGCTTTCTTT. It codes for CASSEWVGGTEAFF.

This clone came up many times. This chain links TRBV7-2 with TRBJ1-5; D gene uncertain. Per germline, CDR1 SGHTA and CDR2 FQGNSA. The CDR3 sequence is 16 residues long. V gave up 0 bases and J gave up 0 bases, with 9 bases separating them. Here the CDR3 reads CASSLAAVYSNQPQHF. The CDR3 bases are TGTGCCAGCAGCTTAGCGGCAGTTTATAGCAATCAGCCCCAGCATTTT.